Listed below are T cell receptor beta chains from one sample, sequenced in a study of T cell responses to AZD1222 COVID-19 vaccine. Assay used: immunoSEQ multiplex PCR; TCRdb lists only in-frame clones, some missing. The sample holds roughly 130,000 clones, 80% to 95% seen once. The starting material was peripheral blood, obtained 28 days after the second AZD1222 dose. The receptors were sampled from an adult who received the AZD1222 COVID-19 vaccine. CDR3s leave out the opening cysteine and the closing phenylalanine or tryptophan. Fields, in order: V gene, CDR3 protein.

>TRBV5-1
ASSLRGESGEKLF
>TRBV6-6
ASSRQAQETQY
>TRBV7-2
ASSPERTGTKNIQY
>TRBV5-1
ASSLGLAGVVVTGELF
>TRBV7-2
ASSFAGAQPQH
>TRBV6-4
ASSGRPEAEQF
>TRBV25-1
ASSEVGQGKNTGELF
>TRBV3-1/TRBV3-2
ASSHRWGSEQY
>TRBV5-6
ASSSRQAYSNQPQH
>TRBV9
ASSPLDSRLNEQF
>TRBV5-5
ASSFRRPNTEAF
>TRBV20-1
SASRSDTQY
>TRBV7-2
ASSMVGWTGNTIY
>TRBV19
ASSMAGNPYNEQF
>TRBV7-6
ASSFDKNTEAF
>TRBV28
ASGIRVAAKNIQY
>TRBV28
ASSLEGSYEQY
>TRBV18
ASQPETRQGGYT
>TRBV29-1
SVAFRDLNYGYT
>TRBV5-1
ASTATSGTHEQY
>TRBV6-5
ASRSLAGRGETQY
>TRBV9
ASSESGSSYEQY
>TRBV29-1
SVGTANNEKLF
>TRBV12-3/TRBV12-4
ASGQSNTEAF
>TRBV7-2
ASSLAGANNEQF
>TRBV28
ASRRTSGIGDEQY
>TRBV5-1
ASSPGPAGANVLT
>TRBV27
ASSMTGYSNEQY
>TRBV6-5
ASSKTSLGFDTQY